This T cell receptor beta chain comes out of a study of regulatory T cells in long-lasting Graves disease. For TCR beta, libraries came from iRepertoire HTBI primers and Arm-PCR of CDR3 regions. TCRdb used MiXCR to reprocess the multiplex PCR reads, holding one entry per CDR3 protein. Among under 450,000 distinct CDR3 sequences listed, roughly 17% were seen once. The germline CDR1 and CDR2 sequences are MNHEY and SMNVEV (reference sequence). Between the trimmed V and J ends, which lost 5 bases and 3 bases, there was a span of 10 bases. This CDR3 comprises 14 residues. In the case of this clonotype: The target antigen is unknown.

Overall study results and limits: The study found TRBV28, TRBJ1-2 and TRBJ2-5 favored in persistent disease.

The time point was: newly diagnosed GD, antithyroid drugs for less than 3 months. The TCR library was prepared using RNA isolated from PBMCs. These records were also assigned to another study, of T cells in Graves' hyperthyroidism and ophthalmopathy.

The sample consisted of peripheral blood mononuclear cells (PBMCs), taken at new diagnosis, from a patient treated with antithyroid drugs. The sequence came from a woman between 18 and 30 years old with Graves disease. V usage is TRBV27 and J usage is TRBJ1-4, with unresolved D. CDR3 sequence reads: CASSPDGPNEKLFF. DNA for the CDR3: TGTGCCAGCAGTCCGGACGGACCTAATGAAAAACTGTTTTTT.